This T cell receptor (beta chain) came from a study of shared clonotypes between healthy human individuals. Worth noting for this clone: What it binds is unknown.

Study-wide results and caveats: Deeper or shallower sequencing was expected to change how clonotypes are shared among donors.

Sequenced by immunoSEQ multiplex PCR; TCRdb stores in-frame clones only, minus some. This table has about 2.3 million clones, 85% to 95% appearing once. CD4+ cells were split into CD45RA+ naive and CD45RA-negative memory subsets. With 6 bases clipped from V and 4 bases from J, the junction kept 7 bases outside the gene matches. This CDR3 is 15 amino acids long. Germline lookup yields CDR1 MNHNS and CDR2 SASEGT. Sequences were obtained from naive CD4+ T cells from PBMCs. Subset described: CD45RA+ positively selected. The chain joins TRBV6-1 to TRBJ2-1; 9 bases match TRBD1. This TCR derives from a man younger than 30 in good health. Some clones in this sample may be carry-over from other donors' samples. CDR3 bases: TGTGCCAGCAGATCCGGGACAGGGCTTTACAATGAGCAGTTCTTC. Encoded protein: CASRSGTGLYNEQFF.